This T cell receptor beta chain is from a study of blood T cell repertoires in COVID-19. Study context: In each case, the material was cDNA or gDNA derived from T cells, B-cell-depleted T cells, or PBMCs.

Only in-frame clones appear in the TCRdb table, and some are missing; sequencing was by immunoSEQ multiplex PCR. Here the sample spans 200,000 to 250,000 clones, about nine tenths being singletons. This CDR3 spans 16 amino acids. V lost 6 bases to trimming and J lost 9 bases; unmatched junction nucleotides: 18. Germline lookup yields CDR1 SGHTA and CDR2 FQGNSA. This sequence was found in a woman in her sixties with acute or convalescent COVID-19. Input material: peripheral blood. The chain has TRBV7-2 and TRBJ2-7; TRBD2 matches 9 bases. CDR3 DNA sequence: TGTGCCAGCAGGAAAAGGGAGCTAGCGGGGCTTACGGCGCAGTACTTC. It codes for CASRKRELAGLTAQYF.